Each of the 22 T cell receptor beta chains below was sequenced from the same sample in a study of T cell clonality in common variable immunodeficiency. Profiling relied on immunoSEQ multiplex PCR, and the TCRdb table lists in-frame clones only, not all of them. The sample lists 40,000 to 55,000 clones, none appearing once, the ten largest making up 8% to 13%. The sample was peripheral blood mononuclear cells. These receptors all stem from a person aged 18 to 69 in good health.

This clone was counted ten times or more. From the germline J gene comes the end of the CDR3, since the read stops 3 residues before it. The chain joins TRBV30 to TRBJ1-2; possibly TRBD1 for D (6 bases). V was trimmed by 1 base and J by 3 bases, leaving 9 bases between them. The CDR3 spans 13 residues. CDR1 GTSNPN and CDR2 SVGIG come from the germline V gene (reference sequence). This chain's CDR3 is CAWSGDTHYGYTF. The part of the CDR3 DNA that was read is TGTGCCTGGAGTGGGGACACTCACTATGGC.

This clone has ten or more counts. The read comes to an end 3 residues before the CDR3 does, leaving the germline J gene to fill in the end. V and J are TRBV19 and TRBJ2-1; D is undetermined. The CDR3 extends over 15 amino acids. Germline V gives CDR1 LNHDA, CDR2 SQIVND (reference sequence). The germline V and J ends were trimmed by 1 base and 0 bases, with 7 bases remaining between them. CDR3 in amino acids: CASSIARSSYNEQFF. The covered CDR3 bases are TGTGCCAGTAGTATAGCTCGCAGCTCCTACAATGAG.

This clone was recorded at least ten times. Read sequence stops 3 residues before the CDR3 end, and the germline J gene provides the missing end. The chain carries TRBV7-3 and TRBJ2-5; 15 nucleotides line up with TRBD2. Germline loops: CDR1 SGHTA, CDR2 FQGTGA. The CDR3 extends over 16 amino acids. After removal of 5 bases from V and 5 bases from J, the junction contained 6 bases not matched to a gene. The sequenced CDR3 bases are TGTGCCAGCAGCGGGGGGGGACTAGCGGGAGGCGAGACC. Protein sequence: CASSGGGLAGGET. Given in full, the CDR3 is CASSGGGLAGGETQYF. The full variable domain, its missing parts supplied by reference TRBV7-3 and TRBJ2-5, is GAGVSQTPSNKVTEKGKYVELRCDPISGHTALYWYRQSLGQGPEFLIYFQGTGAADDSGLPNDRFFAVRPEGSVSTLKIQRTERGDSAVYLCASSGGGLAGGETQYFGPGTRLLVL.

This clone has at least ten counts. Read sequence stops 3 residues before the CDR3 end, and the germline J gene provides the missing end. This rearrangement joins TRBV6-1 to TRBJ1-6; TRBD1 aligns across 9 bases. The V gene's germline CDR1 is MNHNS and CDR2 SASEGT. J lost 9 bases, V lost 1 base, and 4 bases had no gene match. CDR3 length: 15 residues. CDR3 loop: CASSEGGQGSSPLHF. The sequenced part of the CDR3 DNA is TGTGCCAGCAGTGAAGGGGGACAGGGATCTTCACCC.

This clone was observed at least ten times. The CDR3 goes on 3 residues after the read ends, and that part is filled in from the germline J gene. J is TRBJ2-2 and V is TRBV6-4; 7 nucleotides agree with TRBD1. The CDR3 has 14 residues. CDR1 MRHNA and CDR2 SNTAGT come from the germline V gene. V was clipped by 6 bases and J by 4 bases; unmatched bases: 5. The CDR3 bases that were read are TGTGCCAGCAGCCCACAGGGGAGCACCGGGGAG. It yields the protein CASSPQGSTGE. The whole CDR3 protein is CASSPQGSTGELFF.

CDR3 sequence: CASSISTVDTEAFF. Partial CDR3 DNA: TGTGCCAGTAGTATATCTACAGTGGACACTGAA. The chain is built from TRBV19 and TRBJ1-1, with D uncertain. The CDR3 extends 3 residues past the end of the read, so its final part is completed from the germline J gene. The CDR3 spans 14 residues. Germline V gives CDR1 LNHDA, CDR2 SQIVND (reference sequence). Between the trimmed V and J ends, which lost 2 bases and 3 bases, there was a span of 10 bases. The full variable domain, completed using reference TRBV19 and TRBJ1-1, is DGGITQSPKYLFRKEGQNVTLSCEQNLNHDAMYWYRQDPGQGLRLIYYSQIVNDFQKGDIAEGYSVSREKKESFPLTVTSAQKNPTAFYLCASSISTVDTEAFFGQGTRLTVV.

This clone appeared many times. With the read ending 3 residues before the CDR3 end, the germline J gene is used to fill in that end. The J gene is TRBJ1-6, the V gene TRBV5-1; 11 nucleotides line up with TRBD1. Trimming took 6 bases from V and 10 from J; bases not matched to a gene: 6. This CDR3 spans 14 amino acids. CDR1 SGHRS and CDR2 YFSETQ come from the germline V gene. The DNA read from the CDR3 is TGCGCCAGCAACGGACAGGGGGCCGGGTCACCC. It encodes CASNGQGAGSP. The whole CDR3 sequence is CASNGQGAGSPLHF. The entire variable domain, with the rest obtained from reference TRBV5-1 and TRBJ1-6, is as follows: KAGVTQTPRYLIKTRGQQVTLSCSPISGHRSVSWYQQTPGQGLQFLFEYFSETQRNKGNFPGRFSGRQFSNSRSEMNVSTLELGDSALYLCASNGQGAGSPLHFGNGTRLTVT.

This clone was seen repeatedly, ten times or more. The read stops 3 residues short of the end of the CDR3; the missing end is completed from the germline J gene. This rearrangement joins TRBV5-1 to TRBJ1-1; D might be TRBD1 (5 bases). The CDR3 contains 14 residues. Trimming stripped 1 base from V and 6 bases from J, with 13 bases between. Germline values: CDR1 SGHRS, CDR2 YFSETQ. The DNA read from the CDR3 is TGCGCCAGCAGCTTGATTTCAGGAGGGGCTGAA. Its translation is CASSLISGGAE. In full, the CDR3 is CASSLISGGAEAFF.

This clone was recorded at least ten times. Mismatch with germline at one junction end may stem from a read error. The observed sequence ends 3 residues before the CDR3 terminus, with the missing tail filled in from the germline J gene. The gene calls are TRBV4-2 and TRBJ1-3; D uncertain. The CDR3 is 14 amino acids. Germline assignment: CDR1 LGHNA and CDR2 YNFKEQ. The chain's CDR3 is CASQEGDSGNTIYF. The CDR3 bases that were read are TGCGCCAGCCAGGAAGGTGACTCTGGAAACACC.

There are many counts of this clone. The read halts 3 residues ahead of the CDR3 end, with the missing end drawn from the germline J gene. The rearrangement joins TRBV28 to TRBJ2-5; D is ambiguous. V lost 1 base and J lost 7, with 10 bases in between. CDR3 length: 13 residues. Per germline, CDR1 MDHEN and CDR2 SYDVKM. The chain's CDR3 is CASSLSVTGTQYF. The part of the CDR3 DNA that was read is TGTGCCAGCAGTTTATCCGTTACGGGGACC.

This clone occurred a few times. The read finishes 3 residues shy of the CDR3 end, and the germline J gene is used to complete it. The chain carries TRBV5-1 and TRBJ1-1; 7 bases match TRBD1. This CDR3 region has 14 residues. V lost 7 bases and J lost 5; bases outside the gene matches: 11. Germline V gene lookup returns CDR1 SGHRS and CDR2 YFSETQ. The CDR3 DNA, read in part, is TGCGCCAGCTCCCGACAGGGAGTTTTTACTGAA. This encodes CASSRQGVFTE. The full CDR3 is CASSRQGVFTEAFF.

This clone appeared many times. The read ends 3 residues early relative to the CDR3; the germline J gene fills the gap. The chain joins TRBV19 to TRBJ1-5; no definite D call. Germline CDR1 reads LNHDA; CDR2 reads SQIVND (reference sequence). The CDR3 contains 15 residues. Trimming took 7 bases from V and 0 from J, leaving 13 bases between them. CDR3 residues: CASKGLDGSNQPQHF. Incomplete CDR3 DNA: TGTGCCAGTAAAGGGCTCGACGGTAGCAATCAGCCC.

This clone was observed at least ten times. The CDR3 is cut off 3 residues early in the read; its end comes from the germline J gene. This rearrangement joins TRBV20-1 to TRBJ2-1, with 9 bases that match TRBD2. The germline CDR1 and CDR2 sequences are DFQATT and SNEGSKA (reference sequence). With 2 bases clipped from V and 0 bases from J, the junction kept 5 bases outside the gene matches. The CDR3 is 16 amino acids. The sequenced part of the CDR3 DNA is TGCAGTGCTAGACCTCTAGCGGGAAGCTCCTACAATGAG. This codes for CSARPLAGSSYNE. The CDR3 in its entirety is CSARPLAGSSYNEQFF.

This clone was counted ten times or more. Read coverage stops 3 residues before the CDR3 terminus; the germline J gene supplies the remainder. The chain is built from TRBV7-2 and TRBJ2-5, with D perhaps TRBD1 (6 bases). The germline CDR1 and CDR2 sequences are SGHTA and FQGNSA. Between the trimmed V and J ends, which lost 6 bases and 5 bases, there was a span of 19 bases. The CDR3 totals 15 residues. The sequenced part of the CDR3 DNA is TGTGCCAGCAGTTCACAGGGCGTCGGGGCGGAGACC. Protein sequence: CASSSQGVGAET. The whole CDR3 protein reads CASSSQGVGAETQYF.

This clone was counted at least ten times. Sequencing ends 3 residues short of the CDR3 end; the germline J gene provides the rest. The V and J genes are TRBV7-3 and TRBJ2-3, with D possibly being TRBD2 (6 bases). V was clipped by 6 bases and J by 0 bases, with 10 bases between them. The germline V gene encodes CDR1 SGHTA and CDR2 FQGTGA. The CDR3 runs 14 residues. The CDR3 region is CASSPGTSTDTQYF. Partial CDR3 DNA: TGTGCCAGCAGTCCCGGGACTAGCACAGATACG. The whole variable domain, filled in from reference TRBV7-3 and TRBJ2-3, reads GAGVSQTPSNKVTEKGKYVELRCDPISGHTALYWYRQSLGQGPEFLIYFQGTGAADDSGLPNDRFFAVRPEGSVSTLKIQRTERGDSAVYLCASSPGTSTDTQYFGPGTRLTVL.

This clone was detected many times. With the read ending 3 residues before the CDR3 end, the germline J gene is used to fill in that end. V and J are TRBV6-2 or TRBV6-3 and TRBJ1-5; possibly TRBD1 for D (5 bases). CDR3 size: 14 residues. Germline V gives CDR1 MNHEY, CDR2 SVGEGT. V lost 5 bases and J 3 bases, leaving 11 bases between the germline ends. The part of the CDR3 DNA that was read is TGTGCCAGCAGTAATAACAGGCTCAATCAGCCC. This translates into CASSNNRLNQP. The entire CDR3 sequence reads CASSNNRLNQPQHF.

This clone was counted many times. The read comes to an end 3 residues before the CDR3 does, leaving the germline J gene to fill in the end. The chain employs TRBV6-1 and TRBJ2-2; no definite D call. Trimming took 4 bases from V and 4 from J, leaving 16 bases between them. The CDR3 is made up of 16 amino acids. Germline assignment: CDR1 MNHNS and CDR2 SASEGT. The CDR3 region is CASSVIPHTSTGELFF. The CDR3 DNA, read in part, is TGTGCCAGCAGTGTCATTCCACATACCTCCACCGGGGAG.

The sample holds many counts of this clone. The read ends 3 residues early relative to the CDR3; the germline J gene fills the gap. The chain recombines TRBV5-1 with TRBJ2-7; no definite D call. Germline lookup yields CDR1 SGHRS and CDR2 YFSETQ. The V end lost 0 bases, the J end lost 3 bases, and 7 bases lay between the germline ends. There are 13 residues in the CDR3. Partial CDR3 DNA: TGCGCCAGCAGCTTGGGTCCAGACTACGAG. It yields the protein CASSLGPDYE. The entire CDR3 reads CASSLGPDYEQYF.

This clone was picked up many times. The missing CDR3 end, 3 residues past where the read stops, is filled in from the germline J gene. The chain links TRBV20-1 to TRBJ2-1, with TRBD2 as a possible D gene (6 bases). Trimming left V 1 base short and J 2 bases short, with 12 bases between. The CDR3 loop spans 15 amino acids. Germline CDR1 reads DFQATT; CDR2 reads SNEGSKA (reference sequence). The CDR3 here is CSARGRDSTYNEQFF. The covered CDR3 bases are TGCAGTGCTAGAGGGCGGGACTCTACCTACAATGAG.

This clone was seen at least ten times. The read ends 3 residues shy of where the CDR3 ends; the end is completed using the germline J gene. J is TRBJ1-5 and V is TRBV4-1; maybe TRBD1 (5 bases). The germline V gene has CDR1 MGHRA and CDR2 YSYEKL. V lost 0 bases and J 1 base, leaving 16 bases between the germline ends. This CDR3 comprises 18 residues. This CDR3 reads CASSQDDGGSTSNQPQHF. CDR3 bases read: TGCGCCAGCAGCCAAGATGATGGGGGGAGTACGAGCAATCAGCCC.

This clone was seen at least ten times. CDR3 bases read: TGCAGTGCTAGAGCAGGGGGAGATACG. Translating gives CSARAGGDT. The whole CDR3 protein reads CSARAGGDTQYF. The V and J genes are TRBV20-1 and TRBJ2-3, with 7 bases identical to TRBD1. The CDR3 end falls 3 residues outside the read, so it is completed with the germline J gene. The CDR3 has 12 amino acids. Trimming took 1 base from V and 5 from J; bases not matched to a gene: 0. Germline V CDR1 and CDR2: DFQATT, SNEGSKA (reference sequence).

This clone was seen at least ten times. The CDR3 end lies 3 residues beyond the end of the read and is filled in from the germline J gene. The chain employs TRBV4-1 and TRBJ2-7; a possible D gene is TRBD1 (5 bases). The V end lost 1 base, the J end lost 6 bases, and 19 bases lay between the germline ends. This CDR3 has 16 amino acids. Germline assignment: CDR1 MGHRA and CDR2 YSYEKL. The CDR3 reads CASSQVLARAVGEQYF. The part of the CDR3 DNA that was read is TGCGCCAGCAGCCAAGTCCTGGCCAGGGCGGTTGGCGAG.